This paragraph reports one T cell receptor (beta chain). It lacks a known antigen. The input lacks base qualities; no much larger clone sits a single base away. Stable Graves' hyperthyroidism was defined as the absence of progression to ophthalmopathy over 18 months of follow-up. The hyperthyroidism patients were between 18 and 65 years old and newly diagnosed, with a disease duration of less than 2 months. Patients with uncontrolled infections, other autoimmune diseases, pregnancy or lactation were excluded. Diagnoses relied on clinical symptoms, serum thyroxine and TRAb, thyroid ultrasound and orbital computed tomography. PBMCs were isolated from 10 ml of fresh peripheral blood by Ficoll-Paque density gradient centrifugation. Trizol reagent was used to extract total RNA, and RNA quality was then checked on an Agilent 2100 Bioanalyzer. These data belong to a study of T cells in Graves' hyperthyroidism and ophthalmopathy (dated by TCRdb to the late 2010s). Some background on the complete study: Peripheral blood samples were taken at the time of initial diagnosis, prior to any treatment. A discovery cohort of about 100 patients, 43 with Graves' ophthalmopathy and 57 with stable Graves' hyperthyroidism, was used to find distinguishing TCR V-J signatures. Prospective prediction of ophthalmopathy was tested in an independent validation cohort consisting of some 20 hyperthyroidism patients and more than 15 patients who later progressed to ophthalmopathy. The roughly 90 discovery patients were divided at random into training and test sets in a 7:3 ratio. In over five Graves' hyperthyroidism patients, the study also compared T-cell repertoires from thyroid tissue with T-cell repertoires from blood. After sampling, hyperthyroidism patients received methimazole starting at 30 mg daily, and ophthalmopathy patients received high-dose intravenous methylprednisolone. TCR Vbeta CDR3 sequencing of roughly 140 peripheral blood samples (around 45 ophthalmopathy, under 80 hyperthyroidism and approximately 17 progressor patients) is reported in the paper.

Paper-wide results and their limitations: In validation, the model predicted progression to ophthalmopathy with 60% to 71% sensitivity and less than 75% specificity, a median of roughly seven months before onset. A model built on a 13 V-J signature distinguished ophthalmopathy from stable hyperthyroidism, reaching about 89% sensitivity and about 81% specificity in cross-validation and 80%/75% in testing. Sample size was not statistically predetermined, and investigators were not blinded to group allocation. Most expanded thyroid clonotypes (frequency above 0.001) were also found in blood, which suggests that blood repertoires may mirror thyroid immune responses.

The TCR beta CDR3 regions were amplified from RNA transcripts. For the first round of RT-PCR on the TCR CDR3, the HTBI primer set was used together with the Qiagen OneStep RT-PCR kit. The libraries were constructed in a second round of multiplex PCR and then size-selected and purified. Sequencing of the libraries was done on an Illumina HiSeq2000 using paired-end 100 bp reads. The original methods were these. Raw data were processed with SOAPnuke, discarding reads with adapters, uncalled bases, mean Phred below 15, or no exact constant-primer or identifier match. COPE v1.2.5 was used to merge high-quality paired reads, and clonotypes were defined as unique nucleotide sequences. MiTCR v1.1 was used to align clonotypes to the IMGT TRBV, TRBD and TRBJ reference segments. Only V-J combinations with frequency above 0.0001, covering roughly 99% of repertoires, were analysed. The TCS score was defined as the ratio of F50 (clonal expansion) to E x V (chaos), calculated using BLOSUM62-based TCRdist between CDR3 peptides within each V-J. Welch's t-statistics and random forest reduced 514 V-J features to under 15, which were used in a naive Bayes classifier (R e1071). In TCRdb, the public reads were trimmed at Q25 with fastp and aligned with MiXCR, with productive beta chains retained. Each CDR3 protein appears once, grouped with its most common genes and DNA. For this entry, the V and J calls and clone size follow TCRdb and not the study's own pipeline. In this sample the table shows approximately 710,000 distinct CDR3 sequences, roughly 17% of which occur a single time. Of the sample, roughly a sixth is held by the ten largest clones.

The CDR3, from cysteine to phenylalanine, totals 13 residues. This entry keeps only the CDR3 DNA: 39 bases, framed from base 1. The trim is 9 bases for V and 1 base for J, with a gap of 12 bases between the germline ends. The CDR1 and CDR2 encoded by the germline V gene are KGHDR and SFDVKD. This sequence originates from a man in his fifties or sixties with Graves' hyperthyroidism. The rearrangement combines TRBV24-1 with TRBJ2-7; there is no confident call for the D gene. The sequenced material came from blood. This receptor carries the CDR3 CATRRGTSYEQYF. Here is the DNA: TGTGCCACCCGCCGAGGCACGTCCTACGAGCAGTACTTC.